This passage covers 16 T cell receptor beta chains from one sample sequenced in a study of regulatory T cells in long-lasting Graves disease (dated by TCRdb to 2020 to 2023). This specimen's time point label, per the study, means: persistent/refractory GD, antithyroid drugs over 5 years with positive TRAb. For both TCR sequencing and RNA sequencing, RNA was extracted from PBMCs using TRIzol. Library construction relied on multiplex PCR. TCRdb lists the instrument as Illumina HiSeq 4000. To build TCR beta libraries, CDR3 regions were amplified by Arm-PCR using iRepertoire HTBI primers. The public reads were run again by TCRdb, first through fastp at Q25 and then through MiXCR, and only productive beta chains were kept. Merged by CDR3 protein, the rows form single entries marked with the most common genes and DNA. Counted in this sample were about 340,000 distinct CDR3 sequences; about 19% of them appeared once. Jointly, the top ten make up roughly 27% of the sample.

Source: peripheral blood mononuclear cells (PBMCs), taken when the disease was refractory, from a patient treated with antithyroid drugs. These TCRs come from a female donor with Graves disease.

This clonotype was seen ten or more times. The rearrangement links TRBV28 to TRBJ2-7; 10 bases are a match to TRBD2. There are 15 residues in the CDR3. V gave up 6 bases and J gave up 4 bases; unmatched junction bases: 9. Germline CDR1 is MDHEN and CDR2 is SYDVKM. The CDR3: CASRSASGSWYEQYF. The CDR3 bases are TGTGCCAGCAGGAGCGCTAGCGGGAGTTGGTACGAGCAGTACTTC.

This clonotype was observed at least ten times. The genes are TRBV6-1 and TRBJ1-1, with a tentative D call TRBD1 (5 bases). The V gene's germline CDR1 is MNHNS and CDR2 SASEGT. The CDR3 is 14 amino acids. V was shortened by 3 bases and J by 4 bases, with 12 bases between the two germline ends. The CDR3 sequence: CASSDPGKTTEAFF. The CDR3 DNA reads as TGTGCCAGCAGTGACCCAGGGAAGACCACTGAAGCTTTCTTT.

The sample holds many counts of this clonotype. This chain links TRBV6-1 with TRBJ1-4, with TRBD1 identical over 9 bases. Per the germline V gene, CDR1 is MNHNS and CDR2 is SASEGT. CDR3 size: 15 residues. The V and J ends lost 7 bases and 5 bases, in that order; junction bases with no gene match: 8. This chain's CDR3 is CASTDLGTGNEKLFF. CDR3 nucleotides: TGTGCCAGCACCGATCTCGGGACAGGGAATGAAAAACTGTTTTTT.

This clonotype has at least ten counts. The CDR3: CASSFLLAGRAKNIQYF. The CDR3 coding sequence is TGTGCCAGCAGTTTCCTACTAGCGGGGAGAGCCAAAAACATTCAGTACTTC. The V and J genes are TRBV6-2 or TRBV6-3 and TRBJ2-4; 10 bases align to TRBD2. CDR1 and CDR2 (germline): MNHEY, SVGEGT. The V gene end was trimmed by 4 bases and the J gene end by 0 bases; junction bases not matched to a gene: 6. This CDR3 spans 17 amino acids.

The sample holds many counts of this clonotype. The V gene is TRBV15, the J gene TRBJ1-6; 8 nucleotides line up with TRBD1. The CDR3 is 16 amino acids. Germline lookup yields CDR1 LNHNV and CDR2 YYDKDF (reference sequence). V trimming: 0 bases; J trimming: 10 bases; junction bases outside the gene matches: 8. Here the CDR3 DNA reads TGTGCCACCAGCAGAGATCCCGGACAGGGAGGGTCACCCCTCCACTTT. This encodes CATSRDPGQGGSPLHF.

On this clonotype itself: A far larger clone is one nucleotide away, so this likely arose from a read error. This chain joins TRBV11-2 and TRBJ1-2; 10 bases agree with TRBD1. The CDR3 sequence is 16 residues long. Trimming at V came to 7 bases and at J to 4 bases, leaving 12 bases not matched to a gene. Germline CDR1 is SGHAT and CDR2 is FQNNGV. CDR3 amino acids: CASIWGTGVRIYGYTF. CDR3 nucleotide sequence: TGTGCCAGCATCTGGGGGACAGGGGTGCGAATCTATGGCTACACCTTC.

CDR3 in amino acids: CASQQGALNTIYF. CDR3 bases: TGTGCCAGTCAGCAGGGGGCGTTAAACACCATATATTTT. V and J are TRBV12-3 or TRBV12-4 and TRBJ1-3, with 8 bases aligning to TRBD1. The V and J ends lost 9 bases and 6 bases, in that order; junction bases with no gene match: 7. CDR3 size: 13 residues.

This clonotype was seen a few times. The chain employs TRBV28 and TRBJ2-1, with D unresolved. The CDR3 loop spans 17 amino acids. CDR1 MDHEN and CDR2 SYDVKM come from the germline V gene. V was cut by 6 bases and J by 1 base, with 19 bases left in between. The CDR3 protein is CASSHLNLRMSYNEQFF. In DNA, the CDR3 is TGTGCCAGCAGCCATCTTAACCTTCGGATGTCCTACAATGAGCAGTTCTTC.

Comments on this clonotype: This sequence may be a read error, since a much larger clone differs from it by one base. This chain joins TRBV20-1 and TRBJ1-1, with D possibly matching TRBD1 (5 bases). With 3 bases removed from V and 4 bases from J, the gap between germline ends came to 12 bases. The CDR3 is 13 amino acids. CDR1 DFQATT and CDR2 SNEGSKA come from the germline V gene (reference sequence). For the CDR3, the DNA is TGCAGTGCTAGGGGGGGGAGGGGCACTGAAGCTTTCTTT. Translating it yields CSARGGRGTEAFF.

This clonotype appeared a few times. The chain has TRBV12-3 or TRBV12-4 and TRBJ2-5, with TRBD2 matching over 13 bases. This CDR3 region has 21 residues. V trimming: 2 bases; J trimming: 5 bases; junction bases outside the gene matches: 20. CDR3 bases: TGTGCCAGCAGTTTAAAAGCGGGAGGACTAGCGGGGGCCCGTGGGCCTGAGACCCAGTACTTC. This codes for CASSLKAGGLAGARGPETQYF.

CDR3: CASSLLGNQETQYF. CDR3 nucleotide sequence: TGTGCCAGCAGCTTACTGGGGAACCAAGAGACCCAGTACTTC. The chain recombines TRBV7-9 with TRBJ2-5; D unclear. The CDR3 runs 14 residues. Trimming took 2 bases from V and 0 from J, leaving 7 bases between them. The germline V gene has CDR1 SEHNR and CDR2 FQNEAQ (reference sequence).

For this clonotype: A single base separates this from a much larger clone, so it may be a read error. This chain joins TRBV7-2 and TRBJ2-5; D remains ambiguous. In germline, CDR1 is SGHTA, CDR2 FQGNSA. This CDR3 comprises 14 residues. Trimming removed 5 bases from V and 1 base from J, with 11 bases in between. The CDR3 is CASSNAPSQETQYF. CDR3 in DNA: TGTGCCAGCAGCAACGCCCCAAGCCAAGAGACCCAGTACTTC.

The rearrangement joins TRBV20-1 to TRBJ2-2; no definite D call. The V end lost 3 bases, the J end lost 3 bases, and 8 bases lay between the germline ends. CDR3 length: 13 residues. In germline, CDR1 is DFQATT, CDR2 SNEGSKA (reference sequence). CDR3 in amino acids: CSARDGDTGELFF. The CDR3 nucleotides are TGCAGTGCTAGGGATGGGGACACCGGGGAGCTGTTTTTT.

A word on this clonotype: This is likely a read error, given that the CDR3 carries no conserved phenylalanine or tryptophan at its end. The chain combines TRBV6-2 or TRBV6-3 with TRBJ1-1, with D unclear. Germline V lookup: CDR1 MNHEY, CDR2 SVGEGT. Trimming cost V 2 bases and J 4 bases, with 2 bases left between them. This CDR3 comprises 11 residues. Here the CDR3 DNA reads TGTGCCAGCAGTTACGGCACTGAAGCTTTCTCT. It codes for CASSYGTEAFS.

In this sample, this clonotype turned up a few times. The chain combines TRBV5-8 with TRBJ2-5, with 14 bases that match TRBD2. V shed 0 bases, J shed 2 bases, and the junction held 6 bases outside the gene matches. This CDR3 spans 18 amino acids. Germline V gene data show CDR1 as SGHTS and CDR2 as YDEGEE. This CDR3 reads CASSLGLAGGPGQETQYF. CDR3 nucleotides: TGTGCCAGCAGCTTGGGACTAGCGGGGGGGCCAGGACAAGAGACCCAGTACTTC.

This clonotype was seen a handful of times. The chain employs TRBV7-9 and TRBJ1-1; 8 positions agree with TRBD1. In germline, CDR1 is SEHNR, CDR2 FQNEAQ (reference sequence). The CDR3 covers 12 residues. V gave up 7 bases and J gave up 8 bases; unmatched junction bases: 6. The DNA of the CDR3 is TGTGCCAGCACGCAGGGGGCGTCGGAAGCTTTCTTT. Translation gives CASTQGASEAFF.